One and the same sample provided the 5 T cell receptor beta chains below, sequenced in a study of blood T cell repertoires in COVID-19. The repertoire was sequenced with immunoSEQ multiplex PCR; TCRdb's copy has only in-frame clones and lacks some. The sample has approximately 200,000 clones; roughly four fifths are singletons. The sequenced sample consisted of peripheral blood. The origin of the receptors is a woman between 45 and 65 years old with acute or convalescent COVID-19.

J is TRBJ1-3 and V is TRBV7-2; D is undetermined. Trimming left V 1 base short and J 4 bases short, with 17 bases between. CDR3 length: 17 residues. Germline values: CDR1 SGHTA, CDR2 FQGNSA. CDR3 sequence reads: CASSLDRAPGRGNTIYF. CDR3 coding DNA: TGTGCCAGCAGCTTAGACAGAGCCCCGGGGAGAGGAAACACCATATATTTT. The full variable domain, in which reference TRBV7-2 and TRBJ1-3 provide the parts outside the CDR3, is GAGVSQSPSNKVTEKGKDVELRCDPISGHTALYWYRQSLGQGLEFLIYFQGNSAPDKSGLPSDRFSAERTGGSVSTLTIQRTQQEDSAVYLCASSLDRAPGRGNTIYFGEGSWLTVV.

The chain recombines TRBV28 with TRBJ2-3; 9 bases map to TRBD1. With 10 bases clipped from V and 0 bases from J, the junction kept 8 bases outside the gene matches. The CDR3 contains 15 residues. CDR1 is MDHEN, CDR2 SYDVKM, per germline. CDR3 DNA sequence: TGTGCCATACGCGACAGGGGGACAAGCACAGATACGCAGTATTTT. Its protein product is CAIRDRGTSTDTQYF.

This clone was seen many times. This chain connects TRBV5-8 to TRBJ1-6; D ambiguous. There are 15 residues in the CDR3. Trimming cost V 1 base and J 7 bases, with 12 bases left between them. The germline gives CDR1 SGHTS, CDR2 YDEGEE. The chain's CDR3 is CASSLLGVGNSPLHF. CDR3 DNA sequence: TGTGCCAGCAGCTTGCTGGGTGTGGGCAATTCACCCCTCCACTTT.

The J gene is TRBJ1-4, the V gene TRBV11-2; 11 bases line up with TRBD1. V lost 0 bases to trimming and J lost 3 bases; unmatched junction nucleotides: 6. The CDR3 is made up of 18 amino acids. The V gene's germline CDR1 is SGHAT and CDR2 FQNNGV. The CDR3 coding sequence is TGTGCCAGCAGCTTAGACCTGGGACAGGGGGGATCTAATGAAAAACTGTTTTTT. The encoded protein is CASSLDLGQGGSNEKLFF.

The rearrangement links TRBV19 to TRBJ1-1; the D is unclear. From germline, CDR1 is LNHDA and CDR2 SQIVND (reference sequence). The CDR3 consists of 11 residues. V lost 3 bases to trimming and J lost 6 bases, with 5 bases between them. CDR3 sequence reads: CASSITSEAFF. The DNA of the CDR3 is TGTGCCAGTAGTATTACTTCTGAAGCTTTCTTT.